This T cell receptor (gamma chain) was captured in a study of gamma-delta chains in newborns, infants, children. TCRdb reanalysed the reads via CATT. The sample lists 450 to 550 gamma-chain clones; about 40% were seen once. This clone rates as large. The TCR originated in a child who was a newborn, infant or young child, either healthy, febrile or measles-vaccinated (not recorded which). The sample comprised blood.

CDR3 DNA: TGTGCCACCTGGGACAGGCAAGAGTTGGGCAAAAAAATCAAGGTATTT. The encoded protein is CATWDRQELGKKIKVF. The V and J genes are TRGV3 and TRGJP. The J segment lost 4 bases and the V segment lost 0 bases, leaving 0 bases of the junction unmatched. Germline V gene lookup returns CDR1 VTNTFY and CDR2 YDVSTARD (reference sequence). The CDR3 is 16 residues long.